This is a list of T cell receptor beta chains from one sample in a study of cytotoxic CD8 clonotypes in ibrutinib-treated CLL. Assay: immunoSEQ multiplex PCR; the TCRdb copy retains only in-frame clones and omits some. The data contain roughly 150,000 clones, roughly 77% of them singletons. Material: PBMCs, obtained after 12 months of ibrutinib treatment. The source of these receptors is a human donor with chronic lymphocytic leukemia. Each CDR3 is given with its conserved first and last residue. D genes are given only for firm matches. Where a row states a size, it is once, few, many or the class of an expanded clone; other rows omit it.

j_gene	abundance	v_gene	d_gene	CDR3aa	CDR3nt
TRBJ1-5	-	TRBV28	-	CASRNRESGLPQHF	TGTGCCAGCAGAAACAGGGAATCGGGTCTGCCCCAGCATTTT
TRBJ2-7	-	TRBV7-3	TRBD1	CASSLSGQGNPYEQYF	TGTGCCAGCAGCTTATCGGGACAGGGGAACCCCTACGAGCAGTACTTC
TRBJ2-3	-	TRBV10-3	TRBD2	CAIKGLAVTDTQYF	TGTGCCATCAAGGGACTAGCGGTCACAGATACGCAGTATTTT
TRBJ1-3	-	TRBV19	-	CASSLGGIGGNTIYF	TGTGCCAGTAGTCTCGGGGGTATCGGCGGAAACACCATATATTTT
TRBJ1-2	-	TRBV30	TRBD1	CAYPTGVGYTF	TGTGCCTATCCCACAGGGGTTGGCTACACCTTC
TRBJ2-1	-	TRBV4-2	TRBD2	CASSQEASGGADEQFF	TGTGCCAGCAGCCAAGAAGCCAGCGGGGGGGCCGATGAGCAGTTCTTC
TRBJ1-5	few	TRBV28	-	CASIEEGRFNQPQHF	TGTGCCAGCATCGAAGAAGGACGCTTCAATCAGCCCCAGCATTTT
TRBJ2-1	-	TRBV21-1	-	CASSKRGPSGPAAPYNEQFF	TGTGCCAGCAGCAAAAGGGGGCCTAGCGGCCCGGCCGCTCCCTACAATGAGCAGTTCTTC
TRBJ2-7	few	TRBV6-5	TRBD2	CASSLAGSGREQYF	TGTGCCAGCAGCCTAGCGGGATCGGGGCGCGAGCAGTACTTC
TRBJ1-2	many	TRBV28	-	CASSLQGRDGYTF	TGTGCCAGCAGTTTACAGGGGCGTGATGGCTACACCTTC
TRBJ1-2	-	TRBV6-5	-	CASSYSTGTPGGYTF	TGTGCCAGCAGTTACTCCACAGGGACCCCTGGGGGCTACACCTTC
TRBJ2-3	-	TRBV18	-	CASSPDGGTQYF	TGTGCCAGCTCACCGGACGGGGGAACGCAGTATTTT
TRBJ2-3	-	TRBV18	-	CASSPVDHTDTQYF	TGTGCCAGCTCACCGGTGGACCACACAGATACGCAGTATTTT
TRBJ1-5	-	TRBV7-2	-	CASSVRPYSNQPQHF	TGTGCCAGCAGCGTAAGACCGTACAGCAATCAGCCCCAGCATTTT
TRBJ1-4	-	TRBV28	TRBD1	CASSYWDSKLTTNEKLFF	TGTGCCAGCAGTTACTGGGACAGCAAACTCACAACTAATGAAAAACTGTTTTTT
TRBJ2-2	-	TRBV10-3	-	CAASAAGGGTGELFF	TGTGCCGCCTCGGCAGCAGGAGGTGGTACCGGGGAGCTGTTTTTT
TRBJ2-1	-	TRBV5-1	-	CASSRRGARTYNEQFF	TGCGCCAGCAGCCGTAGAGGGGCTCGCACCTACAATGAGCAGTTCTTC
TRBJ1-4	-	TRBV27	-	CASSLSRPREKLFF	TGTGCCAGCAGTTTATCTCGTCCGAGGGAAAAACTGTTTTTT
TRBJ1-5	once	TRBV18	TRBD1	CASSPQDRGHLGQPQHF	TGTGCCAGCTCACCACAGGACAGGGGGCACTTGGGTCAGCCCCAGCATTTT
TRBJ1-2	-	TRBV18	-	CASSPYGDGYTF	TGTGCCAGCTCACCCTACGGAGATGGCTACACCTTC
TRBJ2-7	-	TRBV7-2	-	CASSFAGSSYEQYF	TGTGCCAGCAGCTTCGCGGGGAGCTCCTACGAGCAGTACTTC
TRBJ1-1	few	TRBV20-1	-	CSANEAFF	TGCAGTGCCAATGAAGCTTTCTTT
TRBJ1-3	-	TRBV6-5	-	CASSYSGSSSGNTIYF	TGTGCCAGCAGTTACTCGGGGTCTAGCTCTGGAAACACCATATATTTT
TRBJ1-1	-	TRBV7-3	TRBD1	CASSLKGQGVPGTEAFF	TGTGCCAGCAGCTTAAAGGGACAGGGGGTCCCCGGCACTGAAGCTTTCTTT
TRBJ2-7	-	TRBV28	-	CASTPFLGRTYEQYF	TGTGCCAGCACCCCTTTTTTAGGGCGAACCTACGAGCAGTACTTC
TRBJ2-5	-	TRBV9	-	CASSAPGHGWETQYF	TGTGCCAGCAGCGCGCCGGGACACGGATGGGAGACCCAGTACTTC
TRBJ1-2	-	TRBV7-3	-	CASSLMYPPAGKNYGYTF	TGTGCCAGCAGCTTAATGTATCCCCCGGCAGGGAAGAACTATGGCTACACCTTC
TRBJ1-1	few	TRBV9	TRBD1	CASSATGGLTEAFF	TGTGCCAGCAGCGCTACAGGGGGACTCACTGAAGCTTTCTTT
TRBJ2-5	-	TRBV30	-	CAWSLGGETQYF	TGTGCCTGGAGTTTGGGCGGGGAGACCCAGTACTTC
TRBJ2-5	-	TRBV7-8	-	CASSLGPSQETQYF	TGTGCCAGCAGCTTAGGACCATCCCAAGAGACCCAGTACTTC
TRBJ1-4	-	TRBV29-1	TRBD1	CSARTGREKLFF	TGCAGCGCTCGGACAGGTCGGGAAAAACTGTTTTTT
TRBJ2-7	-	TRBV7-9	TRBD2	CASSYLAGDSYEQYF	TGTGCCAGCAGCTACCTAGCGGGGGACTCCTACGAGCAGTACTTC
TRBJ2-5	-	TRBV7-6	-	CASSLALQETQYF	TGTGCCAGCAGCTTAGCGCTCCAAGAGACCCAGTACTTC
TRBJ2-2	few	TRBV10-3	-	CAISEPELRLGELFF	TGTGCCATCAGTGAGCCCGAACTCCGGCTCGGGGAGCTGTTTTTT
TRBJ1-1	-	TRBV28	-	CASSLRLGGNTEAFF	TGTGCCAGCAGTTTACGATTGGGCGGAAACACTGAAGCTTTCTTT
TRBJ1-4	-	TRBV29-1	TRBD1	CSVEVGGVEKLFF	TGCAGCGTTGAGGTAGGGGGCGTTGAAAAACTGTTTTTT
TRBJ1-1	-	TRBV10-1	-	CASIWREDMNTEAFF	TGCGCCAGCATTTGGCGGGAAGACATGAACACTGAAGCTTTCTTT
TRBJ1-3	-	TRBV18	-	CASSPLGQTGNTIYF	TGTGCCAGCTCACCCCTTGGACAAACTGGAAACACCATATATTTT
TRBJ2-6	-	TRBV4-2	-	CAGGTGQRLTGANVLTF	TGTGCCGGAGGAACAGGACAACGACTTACTGGGGCCAACGTCCTGACTTTC
TRBJ2-3	few	TRBV9	TRBD1	CASSLQGVDTQYF	TGTGCCAGCAGCCTCCAGGGGGTAGATACGCAGTATTTT
TRBJ2-7	-	TRBV7-2	-	CASSKQGAAYEQYF	TGTGCCAGCAGTAAACAGGGAGCGGCCTACGAGCAGTACTTC
TRBJ1-4	-	TRBV19	TRBD1	CASRADRVINEKLFF	TGTGCCAGTAGGGCCGACAGGGTCATTAATGAAAAACTGTTTTTT
TRBJ2-3	few	TRBV7-2	-	CASSLQGGADTQYF	TGTGCCAGCAGCTTACAGGGGGGGGCAGATACGCAGTATTTT
TRBJ1-2	-	TRBV5-5	-	CASSLDSAGLGYTF	TGTGCCAGCAGCTTGGACAGCGCAGGTCTTGGCTACACCTTC
TRBJ1-1	-	TRBV5-1	-	CASSLYSVNTEAFF	TGCGCCAGCAGCTTGTACAGTGTGAACACTGAAGCTTTCTTT
TRBJ1-1	-	TRBV18	-	CASSPLRGADTEAFF	TGTGCCAGCTCACCACTCCGGGGTGCGGACACTGAAGCTTTCTTT
TRBJ2-3	-	TRBV10-3	-	CAISEGTDTQYF	TGTGCCATCAGTGAGGGAACAGATACGCAGTATTTT
TRBJ1-2	-	TRBV5-5	-	CASNQWSGGYTF	TGTGCCAGCAACCAATGGTCGGGGGGCTACACCTTC
TRBJ2-2	-	TRBV9	-	CASSVAETGELFF	TGTGCCAGCAGCGTAGCGGAGACCGGGGAGCTGTTTTTT
TRBJ2-3	few	TRBV9	-	CASSVGFTDTQYF	TGTGCCAGCAGCGTAGGATTCACAGATACGCAGTATTTT
TRBJ1-4	-	TRBV7-9	-	CASSFRSGEKLFF	TGTGCCAGCAGCTTCCGGAGTGGGGAAAAACTGTTTTTT
TRBJ1-1	few	TRBV19	-	CASSIFSNRARNTEAFF	TGTGCCAGTAGTATTTTCTCGAACAGGGCTCGGAACACTGAAGCTTTCTTT
TRBJ2-5	-	TRBV10-3	-	CAISAFSGPQETQYF	TGTGCCATCAGTGCTTTCTCGGGCCCACAAGAGACCCAGTACTTC
TRBJ2-7	few	TRBV4-3	-	CASSQENWGRQYF	TGCGCCAGCAGCCAAGAAAATTGGGGGAGGCAGTACTTC
TRBJ1-2	-	TRBV28	TRBD1	CASSPGTGGYGYTF	TGTGCCAGCAGTCCGGGGACAGGGGGCTATGGCTACACCTTC
TRBJ1-4	-	TRBV5-6	-	CASSFGAGEKLFF	TGTGCCAGCAGCTTTGGCGCGGGGGAAAAACTGTTTTTT
TRBJ2-7	-	TRBV5-6	TRBD1	CASSLDGQGSYEQYF	TGTGCCAGCAGCTTGGACGGACAGGGGTCCTACGAGCAGTACTTC
TRBJ1-4	few	TRBV4-2	-	CASSQESRRTDEKLFF	TGTGCCAGCAGCCAAGAAAGTAGACGGACAGATGAAAAACTGTTTTTT
TRBJ1-2	-	TRBV6-5	-	CASSLRPAGPYGYTF	TGTGCCAGCAGTCTCCGGCCCGCGGGGCCCTATGGCTACACCTTC
TRBJ2-1	-	TRBV7-8	-	CASSVTGPLKQFF	TGTGCCAGCAGCGTTACAGGGCCCCTGAAGCAGTTCTTC